This section outlines one T cell receptor (beta chain) sequence together with its context. Its antigen is currently not known. Per-nucleotide qualities are absent, and no much larger clonotype sits a single base away. Reading from cysteine to phenylalanine, the CDR3 counts 14 amino acids. Just the 42-base CDR3 DNA is kept, in frame starting at base 1. Germline trimming: 4 bases from V, 2 bases from J; junction bases outside gene matches: 3. Based on the germline V gene, the CDR1 and CDR2 sequences are MNHEY and SVGEGT. This sample stems from a study of blood T cell repertoires in COVID-19 (dated by TCRdb to 2019 to 2021). For the study in its entirety: Collaborator samples came from the United States, Italy and Spain and covered acute and convalescent phases of COVID-19. The material from the prospective study consisted of cDNA or gDNA derived from T cells, B-cell-depleted T cells, or PBMCs. The dataset comprised deeply sampled blood TCRbeta repertoires from subjects exposed to, actively infected with, or recovered from COVID-19. The repertoires were made available in a free public database intended to serve as a resource for research on the immune response to SARS-CoV-2. The samples were drawn from two sources: the first 160 participants of the ongoing ImmuneRACE study, and fewer than 1,500 subjects contributed by 6 global collaborators. The sample metadata nearly always contained a de-identified subject ID, COVID-19 status, age in years and sex. Where available, HLA class I and class II types were obtained from metadata supplied by the sample provider rather than from assay-based typing. Results the study describes overall, beyond this receptor: Clinical and demographic metadata were provided uncurated, with the amount varying by source and participant.

TCRbeta CDR3 regions were amplified from genomic DNA using the immunoSEQ Assay, a bias-controlled multiplex PCR. The paper's data handling went like this. The number of nucleated cells in each sample was estimated by amplification of reference gene primers within the assay. To quantify the absolute abundance of each unique TCRbeta CDR3 rearrangement, sequence reads were collapsed and filtered. For each sample, productive Simpson clonality was calculated as the square root of Simpson's diversity index over productive rearrangements. The clones in this table, taken by TCRdb from immuneACCESS, are in-frame only. Not every clone is retained; where verified, under half of the shortfall comes from an unresolved V gene, and the cause of the rest is unknown. The V and J calls and the clone size are those of that table, but D and trimming were determined from the DNA. The sample yields some 190,000 clones; roughly 83% were counted once. The top ten hold 5.6% of the sample.

Enrolling through a virtual design, the prospective study's participants ranged in age from roughly 18 to 89 years and lived across some 23 United States geographic areas. In the prospective study, cohorts were assigned on the basis of participant-reported clinical history obtained from a screening survey and a study questionnaire. In the prospective study, whole blood, serum and a nasopharyngeal or oropharyngeal swab were collected from each participant by mobile phlebotomists. Participants in the prospective study had the option to provide additional blood draws and questionnaires over an approximately two-month period. Before DNA extraction, prospective study blood samples were shipped either frozen or at room temperature.

The clonotype originates from a man aged 35 to 55 with acute COVID-19. The chain joins TRBV6-2 or TRBV6-3 to TRBJ2-3, with 7 bases aligning to TRBD2. Specimen: PBMCs or T cells enriched from blood (not recorded which). DNA sequence: TGTGCCAGCAGTTCCGGGACTACCACAGATACGCAGTATTTT. This encodes CASSSGTTTDTQYF.